The clone carrying this T cell receptor beta chain was seen just once. The record originates from a study of OX40 agonist ivuxolimab in advanced cancers. Trimming removed 4 bases at V and 2 bases at J, with 18 bases between. Germline loops: CDR1 LNHDA, CDR2 SQIVND (reference sequence). This CDR3 has 17 residues. The assay was immunoSEQ multiplex PCR, and TCRdb's table has in-frame clones only and misses some. Among almost 70,000 clones, more than 70% were seen once, and the ten largest hold under 3%. The sequencing here drew on CD4+ or CD8+ T cells sorted from blood, taken in a trial of the OX40 agonist ivuxolimab. The chain joins TRBV19 to TRBJ1-5; D is possibly TRBD1 (5 bases). The sequence came from an adult with an advanced solid tumor such as melanoma, head and neck, liver or kidney cancer. The CDR3 coding sequence is TGTGCCAGTAGTACTAGGGCCGGGGGTAAAGGCAATCAGCCCCAGCATTTT. Residues: CASSTRAGGKGNQPQHF.